This T cell receptor beta chain comes out of a study of shared clonotypes between healthy human individuals. This CDR3 spans 15 amino acids. With V trimmed by 3 bases and J by 2 bases, 6 bases remained unmatched. Germline-derived CDR1 and CDR2 are SGHAT and FQNNGV. Produced via immunoSEQ multiplex PCR; TCRdb's table is partial and in-frame only. The table shows some 530,000 clones, with 60% to 80% occurring only once. A word on this clone: A much larger clone differs from this one at a single base, so this may be a read error. The sample holds other DNA sequences that translate to the same CDR3.

Sequencing was performed on PBMCs. The genes are TRBV11-2 and TRBJ2-5, with 7 bases fitting TRBD2. This TCR was sampled from a woman aged 40 to 50 in good health. Some clones in this sample may be carry-over from other donors' samples. This CDR3 is CASSFGLAEQETQYF. CDR3 nucleotides: TGTGCCAGCAGCTTTGGGCTAGCGGAACAAGAGACCCAGTACTTC.